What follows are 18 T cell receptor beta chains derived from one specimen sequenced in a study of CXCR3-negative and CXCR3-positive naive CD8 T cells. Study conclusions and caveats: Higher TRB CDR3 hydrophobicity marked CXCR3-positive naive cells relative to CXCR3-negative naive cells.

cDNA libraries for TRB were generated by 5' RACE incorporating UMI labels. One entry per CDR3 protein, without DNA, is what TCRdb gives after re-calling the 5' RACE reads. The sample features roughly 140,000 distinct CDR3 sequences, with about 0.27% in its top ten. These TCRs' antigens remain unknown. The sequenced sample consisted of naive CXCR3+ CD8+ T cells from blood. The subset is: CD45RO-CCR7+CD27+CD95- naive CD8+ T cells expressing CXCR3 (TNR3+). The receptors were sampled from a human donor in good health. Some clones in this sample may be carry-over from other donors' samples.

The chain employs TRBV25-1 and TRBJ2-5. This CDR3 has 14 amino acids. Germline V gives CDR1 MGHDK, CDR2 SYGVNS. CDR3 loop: CASSVQDRQETQYF.

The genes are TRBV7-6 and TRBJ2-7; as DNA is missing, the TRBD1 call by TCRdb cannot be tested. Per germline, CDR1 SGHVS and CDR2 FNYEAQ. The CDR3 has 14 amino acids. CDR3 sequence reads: CASSLARGGYEQYF.

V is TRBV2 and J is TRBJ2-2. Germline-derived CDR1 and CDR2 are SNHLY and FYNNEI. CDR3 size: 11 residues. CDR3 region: CASSEGGELFF.

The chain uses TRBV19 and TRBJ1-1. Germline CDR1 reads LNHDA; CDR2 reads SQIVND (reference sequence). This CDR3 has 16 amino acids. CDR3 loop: CASSMNTYEQNTEAFF.

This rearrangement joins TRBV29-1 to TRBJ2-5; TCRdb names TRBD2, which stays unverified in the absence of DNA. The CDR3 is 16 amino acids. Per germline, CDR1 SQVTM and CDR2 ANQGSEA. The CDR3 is CSVEVPRTGGEETQYF.

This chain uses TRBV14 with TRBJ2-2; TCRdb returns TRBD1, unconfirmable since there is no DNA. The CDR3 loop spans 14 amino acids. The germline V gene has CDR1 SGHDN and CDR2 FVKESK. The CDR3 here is CASIRDPNTGELFF. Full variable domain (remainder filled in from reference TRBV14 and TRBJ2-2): EAGVTQFPSHSVIEKGQTVTLRCDPISGHDNLYWYRRVMGKEIKFLLHFVKESKQDESGMPNNRFLAERTGGTYSTLKVQPAELEDSGVYFCASIRDPNTGELFFGEGSRLTVL.

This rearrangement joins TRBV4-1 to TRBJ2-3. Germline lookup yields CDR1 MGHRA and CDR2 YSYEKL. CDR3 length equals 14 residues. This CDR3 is CASRPGDDTDTQYF.

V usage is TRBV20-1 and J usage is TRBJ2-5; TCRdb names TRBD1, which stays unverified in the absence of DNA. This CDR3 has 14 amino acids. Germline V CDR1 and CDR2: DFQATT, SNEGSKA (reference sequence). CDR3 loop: CSEGAILNQETQYF.

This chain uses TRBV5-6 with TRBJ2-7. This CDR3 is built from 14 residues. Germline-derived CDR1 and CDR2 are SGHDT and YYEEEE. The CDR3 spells CASSLSATRYEQYF.

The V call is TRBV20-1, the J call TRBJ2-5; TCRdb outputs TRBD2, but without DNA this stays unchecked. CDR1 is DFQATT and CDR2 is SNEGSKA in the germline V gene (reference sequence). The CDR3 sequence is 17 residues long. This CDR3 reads CSARDRLAGVPQETQYF.

The CDR3 sequence: CASSFGPENYGYTF. The genes are TRBV12-3 or TRBV12-4 and TRBJ1-2; TCRdb names TRBD1, which stays unverified in the absence of DNA. CDR3 size: 14 residues.

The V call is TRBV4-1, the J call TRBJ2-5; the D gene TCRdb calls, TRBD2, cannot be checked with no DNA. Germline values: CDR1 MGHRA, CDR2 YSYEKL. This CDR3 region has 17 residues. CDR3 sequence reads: CASSQDGLAVEGETQYF.

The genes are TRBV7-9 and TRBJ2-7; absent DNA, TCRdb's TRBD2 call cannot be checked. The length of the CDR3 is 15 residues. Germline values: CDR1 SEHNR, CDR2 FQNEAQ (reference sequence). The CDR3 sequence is CASSFPTSGRYEQYF.

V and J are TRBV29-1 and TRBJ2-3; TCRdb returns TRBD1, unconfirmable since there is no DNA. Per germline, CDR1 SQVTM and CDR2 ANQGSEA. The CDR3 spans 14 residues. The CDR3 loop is CSVRTGDNTDTQYF.

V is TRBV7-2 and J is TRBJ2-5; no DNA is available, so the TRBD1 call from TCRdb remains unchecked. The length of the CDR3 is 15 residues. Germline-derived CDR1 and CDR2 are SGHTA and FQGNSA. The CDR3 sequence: CASSLAGGAGETQYF. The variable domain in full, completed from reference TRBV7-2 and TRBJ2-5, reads GAGVSQSPSNKVTEKGKDVELRCDPISGHTALYWYRQSLGQGLEFLIYFQGNSAPDKSGLPSDRFSAERTGGSVSTLTIQRTQQEDSAVYLCASSLAGGAGETQYFGPGTRLLVL.

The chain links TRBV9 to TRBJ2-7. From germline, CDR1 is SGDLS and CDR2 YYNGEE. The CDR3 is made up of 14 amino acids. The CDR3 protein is CASTVGQEAYEQYF.

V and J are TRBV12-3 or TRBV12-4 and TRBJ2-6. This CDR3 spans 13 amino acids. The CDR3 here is CASSLSGANVLTF.

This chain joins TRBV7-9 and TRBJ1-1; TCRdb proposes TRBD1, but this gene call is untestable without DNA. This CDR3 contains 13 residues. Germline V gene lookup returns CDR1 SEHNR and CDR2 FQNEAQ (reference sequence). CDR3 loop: CASSLLGQGEAFF.